A single sample gave rise to the 2 T cell receptor beta chains below, sequenced in a study of T cells expressing NK-cell markers. TCRdb re-analyzed the 5' RACE reads; it lists each CDR3 protein once, without DNA. The sample has about 260,000 distinct CDR3 sequences, and its top ten clones hold around 0.4%. Sequencing used blood T cells: a sorted CD56 or NKG2C T cell subset, CD4+ or CD8+ T cells, or bulk PBMC T cells (not recorded which). Receptor source: a man younger than 30 in good health.

The chain uses TRBV3-1 and TRBJ1-3. Germline V gene lookup returns CDR1 LGHDT and CDR2 YNNKEL (reference sequence). This CDR3 contains 13 residues. The CDR3 region is CASSLGTGNTIYF.

The V and J genes are TRBV10-3 and TRBJ2-2. CDR1 is ENHRY and CDR2 is SYGVKD in the germline V gene. CDR3 length equals 13 residues. The chain's CDR3 is CAISESYTGELFF.